The rows below give T cell receptor beta chains drawn from one sample of a study of control samples from healthy donors and cancer patients. Produced via immunoSEQ multiplex PCR; TCRdb's table is partial and in-frame only. The repertoire holds around 130,000 clones, about 86% seen once, with roughly an eighth in the top ten. Sample: blood. These TCRs come from a man aged 30-40 years in good health. Each CDR3 is given with its conserved first and last residue. A D gene is named only where the DNA matches it firmly. Clone size is shown for a subset of rows, as once, few, many or a class of expanded clone.

>TRBV5-6|TRBJ1-1|-|-
TGTGCCAGCAGCTTGGGACGGAACACTGAAGCTTTCTTT
CASSLGRNTEAFF
>TRBV5-5|TRBJ2-7|-|-
TGTGCCAGCAGCTGGTGGGCTGCCGGGGCAGGGAAGAACCTACCCTACGAGCAGTACTTC
CASSWWAAGAGKNLPYEQYF
>TRBV5-1|TRBJ1-5|-|-
TGCGCCAGCAGCTTGGACGGGGGGGCACGGCAGCCCCAGCATTTT
CASSLDGGARQPQHF
>TRBV11-2|TRBJ2-7|-|-
TGTGCCAGCAGCTTATTATTGGAGCAGTACTTC
CASSLLLEQYF
>TRBV6-5|TRBJ1-2|-|-
TGTGCCAGCATCCCGGCCAGGGACTATGGCTACACCTTC
CASIPARDYGYTF
>TRBV30|TRBJ1-1|-|-
TGTGCCTGGAGCGCAGGGCCGAACACTGAAGCTTTCTTT
CAWSAGPNTEAFF
>TRBV7-3|TRBJ2-1|TRBD2|-
TGTGCCAGCAGCCCCGCGGCCCCCAGCGGGGGGGCTTCTGAGCAGTTCTTC
CASSPAAPSGGASEQFF
>TRBV7-8|TRBJ2-3|-|-
TGTGCCAGCAGCCTTTCGACACTCACAGATACGCAGTATTTT
CASSLSTLTDTQYF
>TRBV5-6|TRBJ1-2|-|-
TGTGCCAGCAGCTTGGGAGACCTCTACACCTTC
CASSLGDLYTF
>TRBV30|TRBJ1-5|-|once
TGTGCCTGGAGTTTTCCAGGGAAGCAGCCCCAGCATTTT
CAWSFPGKQPQHF
>TRBV5-1|TRBJ1-4|-|-
TGCGCCAGCAGCTTTGGGTCGCTCGCAACTAATGAAAAACTGTTTTTT
CASSFGSLATNEKLFF
>TRBV3-1/TRBV3-2|TRBJ1-2|-|-
TGTGCCAGCAGCCCTCGGGGAGGGTATGGCTACACCTTC
CASSPRGGYGYTF
>TRBV3-1/TRBV3-2|TRBJ1-1|-|-
TGTGCCAGCAGCCAAGAGGTGGGGGCGAACACTGAAGCTTTCTTT
CASSQEVGANTEAFF
>TRBV25-1|TRBJ1-2|-|-
TGTGCCAGCAGTGCCGAGTTGGGCTATGGCTACACCTTC
CASSAELGYGYTF
>TRBV6-5|TRBJ1-2|-|-
TGTGCCAGCAGTTCATCCGGGAGGGATGGCTACACCTTC
CASSSSGRDGYTF
>TRBV3-1/TRBV3-2|TRBJ2-2|-|-
TGTGCCAGCAGCCAAGGGAGTTGGGAGTGGGGTACCAACACCGGGGAGCTGTTTTTT
CASSQGSWEWGTNTGELFF
>TRBV29-1|TRBJ1-4|-|-
TGCAGCGTTGCAGGCGCAACTAATGAAAAACTGTTTTTT
CSVAGATNEKLFF
>TRBV4-1|TRBJ2-2|TRBD2|-
TGCGCCAGCAGCGCACTAGCGGGGGGCCCCGCGAACACCGGGGAGCTGTTTTTT
CASSALAGGPANTGELFF
>TRBV24-1|TRBJ2-6|TRBD1|-
TGTGCCACCAGTGGGACAGGCTACTCTGGGGCCAACGTCCTGACTTTC
CATSGTGYSGANVLTF
>TRBV7-2|TRBJ2-1|-|-
TGTGCCAGCAGCCCTCGACCGGGTTCCTCGGTAATATACAATGAGCAGTTCTTC
CASSPRPGSSVIYNEQFF
>TRBV4-1|TRBJ1-6|-|-
TGCGCCAGCAGCCAAGATTGGCAAGAACAGATGAATTCACCCCTCCACTTT
CASSQDWQEQMNSPLHF
>TRBV19|TRBJ1-2|-|-
TGTGCCAGTACCGTGGGGGAGTCAAGCGGCTACACCTTC
CASTVGESSGYTF
>TRBV20-1|TRBJ2-7|TRBD1|once
TGCAGTGCTCGTGAACTCGGGACAGGGGTGTACGAGCAGTACTTC
CSARELGTGVYEQYF
>TRBV6-1|TRBJ1-2|-|-
TGTGCCAGCAGTGAACACAGATCATATGGCTACACCTTC
CASSEHRSYGYTF
>TRBV18|TRBJ2-1|TRBD1|-
TGTGCCAGCTCACCATCGGGACAGAGGAACAATGAGCAGTTCTTC
CASSPSGQRNNEQFF
>TRBV28|TRBJ1-1|-|-
TGTGCCAGCTGCCGAGCGGGTGGGAGCACTGAAGCTTTCTTT
CASCRAGGSTEAFF
>TRBV15|TRBJ2-1|TRBD2|-
TGTGCCACCAGCAGTGGGCGGGGGAACAATGAGCAGTTCTTC
CATSSGRGNNEQFF
>TRBV11-3|TRBJ1-4|TRBD1|-
TGTGCCAGCAGCGCGGGACAGGGGGGGAATGAAAAACTGTTTTTT
CASSAGQGGNEKLFF
>TRBV27|TRBJ1-6|TRBD1|-
TGTGCCAGCAGTTTATCGGATTTAAGGACAGGCCTCCACTTT
CASSLSDLRTGLHF
>TRBV5-1|TRBJ1-1|-|-
TGCGCCAGCAGCTCGGGGGAGGGTAGGACTGAAGCTTTCTTT
CASSSGEGRTEAFF
>TRBV14|TRBJ2-7|-|-
TGTGCCAGCAGCGAAACTTGGGGGGGCGTCTACGAGCAGTACTTC
CASSETWGGVYEQYF
>TRBV6-5|TRBJ1-1|TRBD1|once
TGTGCCAGCAGGCACAGGGGGCTGAACACTGAAGCTTTCTTT
CASRHRGLNTEAFF
>TRBV4-2|TRBJ1-4|-|-
TGTGCCAGCAGCCAAGATCCGGAGGGTGCTGAAAAACTGTTTTTT
CASSQDPEGAEKLFF
>TRBV5-6|TRBJ2-4|-|-
TGTGCCAGCAGCTTGGTCGGAAACATTCAGTACTTC
CASSLVGNIQYF
>TRBV24-1|TRBJ1-5|-|-
TGTGCCACCAGTGATAACACGGACAATCAGCCCCAGCATTTT
CATSDNTDNQPQHF
>TRBV27|TRBJ1-5|-|-
TGTGCCAGCAGTTTCGGAGGGGTAGGCAATCAGCCCCAGCATTTT
CASSFGGVGNQPQHF
>TRBV24-1|TRBJ2-3|-|once
TGTGCCACCAGTGATCAGACACAGGGCGCTAGCACAGATACGCAGTATTTT
CATSDQTQGASTDTQYF
>TRBV5-1|TRBJ2-5|-|-
TGCGCCAGCAGCTTCTCAGGGGAGGAGACCCAGTACTTC
CASSFSGEETQYF
>TRBV11-3|TRBJ1-6|-|-
TGTGCCAGCAGCTTAAAGCCTGCGAATTCACCCCTCCACTTT
CASSLKPANSPLHF
>TRBV19|TRBJ1-2|-|-
TGTGCCAGTATAGGGGCTAACTATGGCTACACCTTC
CASIGANYGYTF
>TRBV3-1/TRBV3-2|TRBJ1-4|-|-
TGTGCCAGCAGCCAACAGGGAGGTGAAAAACTGTTTTTT
CASSQQGGEKLFF
>TRBV6-1|TRBJ1-2|-|-
TGTGCCAGCAGTGAAGCGGGGGGGTTTGGCTACACCTTC
CASSEAGGFGYTF
>TRBV6-5|TRBJ1-5|TRBD1|-
TGTGCCAGCAGTATTTCCGGACAGGGCAATCAGCCCCAGCATTTT
CASSISGQGNQPQHF
>TRBV24-1|TRBJ2-3|-|-
TGTGCCACCAGTGATTTTAAGGGGGGGGGCACAGATACGCAGTATTTT
CATSDFKGGGTDTQYF
>TRBV6-5|TRBJ1-1|-|-
TGTGCCAGCAGTTATGGCAGCGGTCCCACTGAAGCTTTCTTT
CASSYGSGPTEAFF
>TRBV4-1|TRBJ2-1|-|-
TGCGCCAGCAGCCCCCTGGGATCCTCTTCCGATGAGCAGTTCTTC
CASSPLGSSSDEQFF
>TRBV4-1|TRBJ1-1|-|-
TGCGCCAGCAGCCAATCACGACAGGCCGGGGGCAGCACTTTCTTT
CASSQSRQAGGSTFF
>TRBV10-1|TRBJ1-3|-|-
TGCGCCAGCAGTGCTGCGACAGACAGTGGAAACACCATATATTTT
CASSAATDSGNTIYF